Sequencing of this T cell receptor (beta chain) was carried out in a study of cytotoxic CD8 clonotypes in ibrutinib-treated CLL. This table comes from immunoSEQ multiplex PCR, and its TCRdb copy is limited to in-frame clones, with some not included. The table has about 130,000 clones, over 75% seen once. Germline assignment: CDR1 MNHEY and CDR2 SMNVEV (reference sequence). The CDR3 contains 15 residues. Trimming took off 5 bases at V and 8 bases at J, with 21 bases between the two ends. Sequencing used PBMCs, obtained after 24 months of ibrutinib treatment. This sequence originates from a human donor with chronic lymphocytic leukemia. The rearrangement links TRBV27 to TRBJ1-2; D is possibly TRBD1 (5 bases). CDR3: CASSPGDVRRQGYTF. The CDR3 DNA reads as TGTGCCAGCAGTCCTGGGGACGTCCGGCGGCAGGGCTACACCTTC.